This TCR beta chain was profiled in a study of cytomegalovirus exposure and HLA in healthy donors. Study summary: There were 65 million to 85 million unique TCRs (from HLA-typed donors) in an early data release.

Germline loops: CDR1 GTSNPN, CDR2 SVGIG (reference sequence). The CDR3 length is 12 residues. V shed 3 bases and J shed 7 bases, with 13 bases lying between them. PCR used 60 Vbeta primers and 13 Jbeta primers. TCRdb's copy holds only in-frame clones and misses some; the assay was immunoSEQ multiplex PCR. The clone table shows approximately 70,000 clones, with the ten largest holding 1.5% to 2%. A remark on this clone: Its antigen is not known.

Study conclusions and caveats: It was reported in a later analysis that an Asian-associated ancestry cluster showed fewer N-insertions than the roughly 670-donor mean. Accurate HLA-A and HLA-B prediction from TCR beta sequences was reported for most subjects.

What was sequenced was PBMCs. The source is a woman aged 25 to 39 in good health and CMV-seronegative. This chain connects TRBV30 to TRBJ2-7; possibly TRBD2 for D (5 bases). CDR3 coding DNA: TGTGCCTGGAGCCAGAACCGCGGGGAGCAGTACTTC. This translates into CAWSQNRGEQYF.